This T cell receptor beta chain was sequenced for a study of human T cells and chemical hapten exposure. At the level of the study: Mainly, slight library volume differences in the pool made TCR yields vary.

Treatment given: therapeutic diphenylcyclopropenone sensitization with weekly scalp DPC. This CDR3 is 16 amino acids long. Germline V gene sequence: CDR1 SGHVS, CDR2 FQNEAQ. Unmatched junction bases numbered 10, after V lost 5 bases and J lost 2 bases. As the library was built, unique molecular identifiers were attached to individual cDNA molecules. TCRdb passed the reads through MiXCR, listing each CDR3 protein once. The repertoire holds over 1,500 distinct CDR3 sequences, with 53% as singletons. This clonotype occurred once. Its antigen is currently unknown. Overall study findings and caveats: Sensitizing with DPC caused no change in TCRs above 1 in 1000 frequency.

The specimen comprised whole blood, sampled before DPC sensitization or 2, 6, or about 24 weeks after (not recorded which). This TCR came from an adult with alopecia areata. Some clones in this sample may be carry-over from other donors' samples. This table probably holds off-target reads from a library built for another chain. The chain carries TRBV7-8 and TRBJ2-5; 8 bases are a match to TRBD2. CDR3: CASSLLGRGVQETQYF. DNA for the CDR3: TGTGCCAGCAGCCTCCTCGGGCGGGGGGTTCAAGAGACCCAGTACTTC.